The rows below give T cell receptor beta chains drawn from one sample of a study of T cell responses to AZD1222 COVID-19 vaccine. Some clones are missing from TCRdb's copy, which holds only in-frame ones; the method was immunoSEQ multiplex PCR. The repertoire holds about 180,000 clones, about 90% seen once, with 1.5% to 2% in the top ten. This specimen was peripheral blood, taken on day 0 of AZD1222 vaccination. The receptors were gathered from an adult in good health. CDR3s leave out the opening cysteine and the closing phenylalanine or tryptophan. For some rows the clone size is stated as once, few or many, or as a class when expanded; others skip it.

TRBV5-1	TRBJ2-1	NA	ASSKGQGPSLNEQF
TRBV11-1	TRBJ1-2	NA	ASSSTAGTPEGYT
TRBV9	TRBJ1-5	NA	ASSEGTGLHQPQH
TRBV28	TRBJ1-6	NA	ASRLYHRSGSPLH
TRBV7-3	TRBJ2-7	NA	ASSLGTNSYEQY
TRBV5-1	TRBJ2-1	NA	ASGGGQTYNEQF
TRBV28	TRBJ2-3	NA	ASSSQLPATDTQY
TRBV11-3	TRBJ2-3	NA	ASSSVLSDTQY
TRBV10-1	TRBJ1-1	NA	ASRFGVGTEAF
TRBV27	TRBJ1-1	NA	ASGARSTEAF
TRBV21-1	TRBJ2-7	NA	ASTPDVTYEQY
TRBV29-1	TRBJ2-5	NA	SVGTVLGETQY
TRBV11-3	TRBJ2-3	NA	ASSLGHSIDTQY
TRBV7-9	TRBJ2-1	once	ASSFGLADNEQF
TRBV3-1/TRBV3-2	TRBJ1-2	NA	ASSQGDREGYGYT
TRBV5-1	TRBJ2-7	NA	ASRGDSLLNEQY
TRBV6-1	TRBJ2-4	NA	ASSEYTDLAKNIQY
TRBV6-2/TRBV6-3	TRBJ2-7	NA	ASRPSGRTLYEQY
TRBV5-5	TRBJ2-2	NA	ASRWSGTLGTGELF
TRBV6-5	TRBJ1-1	NA	ASIFGTGVESAF
TRBV18	TRBJ1-2	NA	ASSPQGDGYT
TRBV27	TRBJ1-4	NA	ASSLTTGNEKLF
TRBV3-1/TRBV3-2	TRBJ2-7	NA	ASSQVAGSYEQY
TRBV19	TRBJ1-5	NA	ASSIAESYQPQH
TRBV12-3/TRBV12-4	TRBJ2-1	NA	ASSRDGNNEQF
TRBV14	TRBJ2-5	NA	ASSPPTGVRETQY
TRBV6-5	TRBJ2-1	NA	ASTWGQGPYNEQF
TRBV5-4	TRBJ2-1	NA	ASSLRGGNNEQF
TRBV29-1	TRBJ1-2	NA	SVGGQGFYT
TRBV7-2	TRBJ2-7	NA	ASNQPGHLSEQY
TRBV19	TRBJ2-6	NA	ASSTRASDFGANVLT
TRBV10-1	TRBJ1-2	once	ASSESNPKMNLYGYT
TRBV27	TRBJ1-5	few	ASRIDRAHNQPQH
TRBV30	TRBJ2-3	NA	AWTGASTDTQY
TRBV7-2	TRBJ1-5	NA	ASSLNSLTSNQPQH
TRBV25-1	TRBJ1-2	NA	ASSESGKGLQGYT
TRBV30	TRBJ1-3	NA	AWSGGQARNTIY
TRBV28	TRBJ1-2	NA	ASSLLGQGHYGYT
TRBV24-1	TRBJ2-1	NA	ATSEPGNHNEQF
TRBV7-8	TRBJ1-6	NA	ASSLKTGGNSPLH
TRBV5-6	TRBJ2-7	NA	ASSGIAGATHEQY